Shown below are 27 T cell receptor beta chains from a single sample sequenced in a study of T cells after yellow fever vaccination. MiXCR, run by TCRdb on the 5' RACE reads, gives a single entry per CDR3 protein. The table lists some 240,000 distinct CDR3 sequences, about 3% of them singletons. This specimen consisted of CD4+ T cells sorted from PBMCs, obtained 10 days after the yellow fever booster vaccination. The origin of the receptors is a young man who received the YFV17D yellow fever vaccine.

This clonotype was counted many times. J is TRBJ2-3 and V is TRBV5-1, with no clear D. The CDR3 is 15 residues long. Trimming took off 0 bases at V and 2 bases at J, with 10 bases between the two ends. From germline, CDR1 is SGHRS and CDR2 YFSETQ. The CDR3 DNA reads TGCGCCAGCAGCTTGGCCCGGTCTATCACAGATACGCAGTATTTT. Amino acids: CASSLARSITDTQYF. Full variable domain (rest looked up from reference TRBV5-1 and TRBJ2-3): KAGVTQTPRYLIKTRGQQVTLSCSPISGHRSVSWYQQTPGQGLQFLFEYFSETQRNKGNFPGRFSGRQFSNSRSEMNVSTLELGDSALYLCASSLARSITDTQYFGPGTRLTVL.

The sample holds a few counts of this clonotype. The chain has TRBV3-2 and TRBJ2-7. TRBV3-2 is marked as a pseudogene. This CDR3 is 12 amino acids long. Here the CDR3 DNA reads TGTGCCAGCAGCCCTAATGCGTACGAGCAGTACTTC. Its translation is CASSPNAYEQYF.

The sample holds many counts of this clonotype. The chain has TRBV12-3 or TRBV12-4 and TRBJ1-6, with D hard to call. The CDR3 runs 14 residues. Trimming cost V 1 base and J 8 bases, with 9 bases left between them. CDR3 in DNA: TGTGCCAGCAGTTTAGTTCCCCCGGATTCACCCCTCCACTTT. This gives the protein CASSLVPPDSPLHF.

The rearrangement links TRBV4-2 to TRBJ2-2; D gene ambiguous. The CDR3 is 15 amino acids. Trimming cost V 2 bases and J 1 base, with 8 bases left between them. Germline V gene lookup returns CDR1 LGHNA and CDR2 YNFKEQ. The CDR3: CASSQYLLNTGELFF. CDR3 DNA sequence: TGTGCCAGCAGCCAATACCTTCTGAACACCGGGGAGCTGTTTTTT.

The chain uses TRBV4-3 and TRBJ1-1; D call uncertain. This CDR3 spans 13 amino acids. Trimming shortened V by 4 bases and J by 0 bases, and 6 bases separated the two germline ends. Germline CDR1 LGHNA, CDR2 YSLEER. This CDR3 is CASSRVMNTEAFF. The CDR3, as DNA: TGCGCCAGCAGCCGAGTCATGAACACTGAAGCTTTCTTT.

The table lists this clonotype with many counts. The CDR3 here is CASSSHPYPGQGSNEQYF. The CDR3 DNA sequence: TGTGCCAGCAGCTCACACCCTTATCCGGGACAGGGATCGAACGAGCAGTACTTC. The chain links TRBV7-2 to TRBJ2-7; TRBD1 agrees at 9 bases. CDR3 length: 18 amino acids. Trimming cost V 4 bases and J 5 bases; bases outside gene matches: 18. Germline CDR1 SGHTA, CDR2 FQGNSA.

This clonotype was detected a few times. The chain combines TRBV23-1 with TRBJ1-2; 12 bases map to TRBD1. TRBV23-1 falls under the ORF class, with uncertain function. The V gene end was trimmed by 5 bases and the J gene end by 4 bases; junction bases not matched to a gene: 8. The CDR3 is 16 amino acids. The CDR3 reads CASSGTGGPASYGYTF. Written as DNA, the CDR3 is TGCGCCAGCAGTGGGACAGGGGGCCCCGCTAGCTATGGCTACACCTTC.

This clonotype was seen many times. Here the CDR3 DNA reads TGTGCCAGCAGCTCCCTACCGACCGGGGAGCTGTTTTTT. It translates to CASSSLPTGELFF. This rearrangement joins TRBV7-9 to TRBJ2-2; no definite D call. CDR1 and CDR2 from the germline V gene are SEHNR and FQNEAQ (reference sequence). V shed 4 bases and J shed 5 bases, with 8 bases lying between them. CDR3 length: 13 amino acids.

This clonotype was found a few times. This chain uses TRBV10-3 with TRBJ1-5; D call uncertain. Deletions cut 8 bases from V and 0 bases from J, with 8 bases between. Germline V gene data show CDR1 as ENHRY and CDR2 as SYGVKD. This CDR3 has 13 amino acids. The CDR3 sequence is CAISDNSNQPQHF. The CDR3 DNA is TGTGCCATCTCAGACAATAGCAATCAGCCCCAGCATTTT.

The table lists this clonotype with a few counts. The chain links TRBV4-3 to TRBJ1-4, with a weak D call TRBD1 (5 bases). The CDR3 length is 15 residues. The V gene lost 0 bases and the J gene lost 8 bases, with 13 bases spanning the gap. Germline CDR1 reads LGHNA; CDR2 reads YSLEER. The CDR3 loop is CASSQDWGLGEKLFF. DNA for the CDR3: TGCGCCAGCAGCCAAGACTGGGGGTTAGGCGAAAAACTGTTTTTT.

The sample holds many counts of this clonotype. V usage is TRBV7-2 and J usage is TRBJ2-5; D is possibly TRBD1 or TRBD2 (5 bases each). Germline assignment: CDR1 SGHTA and CDR2 FQGNSA. Trimming took 3 bases from V and 4 from J, leaving 24 bases between them. This CDR3 comprises 18 residues. The chain's CDR3 is CASSLFFPRDGTGETQYF. Written as DNA, the CDR3 is TGTGCCAGCAGCTTGTTTTTCCCCAGGGACGGTACGGGAGAGACCCAGTACTTC.

This clonotype has only a few counts. The rearrangement uses TRBV20-1 and TRBJ2-1; D may match TRBD1 or TRBD2 (5 bases each). Trimming left V 3 bases short and J 8 bases short, with 5 bases between. Germline values: CDR1 DFQATT, CDR2 SNEGSKA (reference sequence). The CDR3 is 10 residues long. Written as DNA, the CDR3 is TGCAGTGCTAGGGGGGATGAGCAGTTCTTC. This codes for CSARGDEQFF.

The table lists this clonotype with a few counts. The V call is TRBV2, the J call TRBJ1-2; possibly TRBD1 for D (5 bases). The ends were cut back, 3 bases at V and 2 bases at J, with 7 bases in the middle. The CDR3 loop spans 13 amino acids. Germline V CDR1 and CDR2: SNHLY, FYNNEI. CDR3 in DNA: TGTGCCAGCAGTGATGGGGGGAACTATGGCTACACCTTC. Translating it yields CASSDGGNYGYTF.

This clonotype was seen repeatedly, ten times or more. The CDR3: CASSFVSGVYNEQFF. In DNA, the CDR3 is TGTGCCAGCAGCTTTGTTAGCGGGGTGTACAATGAGCAGTTCTTC. The chain combines TRBV7-6 with TRBJ2-1; 8 nucleotides align to TRBD2. V dropped 3 bases and J dropped 4; count of bases not matched to a gene: 5. In germline, CDR1 is SGHVS, CDR2 FNYEAQ. CDR3 length: 15 amino acids. Using reference TRBV7-6 and TRBJ2-1 for the parts outside the CDR3, the full variable domain is GAGVSQSPRYKVTKRGQDVALRCDPISGHVSLYWYRQALGQGPEFLTYFNYEAQQDKSGLPNDRFSAERPEGSISTLTIQRTEQRDSAMYRCASSFVSGVYNEQFFGPGTRLTVL.

This clonotype was observed a handful of times. V is TRBV19 and J is TRBJ2-7; 9 bases agree with TRBD2. Trimming took 3 bases from V and 3 from J; bases not matched to a gene: 9. The CDR3 length is 16 residues. Germline V gene data show CDR1 as LNHDA and CDR2 as SQIVND (reference sequence). The CDR3 nucleotides are TGTGCCAGTAGTATGGTCGGTGCGGGGGGGCTCTACGAGCAGTACTTC. Translated: CASSMVGAGGLYEQYF.

This clonotype has at least ten counts. One end of the junction does not line up with germline, which may come from a read error. The rearrangement links TRBV4-1 to TRBJ2-7; 11 positions match TRBD1. The CDR3 consists of 19 residues. In germline, CDR1 is MGHRA, CDR2 YSYEKL. For the CDR3, the DNA is TGCGCCAGCAGCAAAGAACTCGGTCTAAGGACAGGGGGCCCCTACGAGCAGTACTTC. This sequence encodes CASSKELGLRTGGPYEQYF.

This clonotype was observed many times. V and J are TRBV6-2 or TRBV6-3 and TRBJ2-7, with 7 bases lining up with TRBD2. This CDR3 contains 15 residues. Losses at the gene ends were 0 bases for V and 3 bases for J; bases not matched to a gene: 5. Germline-derived CDR1 and CDR2 are MNHEY and SVGEGT. The CDR3 DNA follows: TGTGCCAGCAGTTACTCCGGACTAGAAGACTACGAGCAGTACTTC. Translation gives CASSYSGLEDYEQYF.

In this sample, this clonotype turned up once. The chain links TRBV2 to TRBJ1-3, with a weak D call TRBD1 (5 bases). Trimming cost V 5 bases and J 1 base, with 12 bases left between them. The CDR3 extends over 15 amino acids. Germline values: CDR1 SNHLY, CDR2 FYNNEI. The CDR3 bases are TGTGCCAGCAGTATAGGGGCGGTTTCTGGAAACACCATATATTTT. This codes for CASSIGAVSGNTIYF.

The V and J genes are TRBV5-1 and TRBJ1-1; weak D call: TRBD1 (6 bases). Trimming cost V 7 bases and J 4 bases, with 20 bases left between them. CDR3 length equals 15 residues. Germline lookup yields CDR1 SGHRS and CDR2 YFSETQ. CDR3 sequence: CASGRGGDRSTEAFF. In nucleotides, the CDR3 is TGCGCCAGCGGGAGAGGGGGGGATAGGAGCACTGAAGCTTTCTTT.

The table lists this clonotype with many counts. This chain connects TRBV20-1 to TRBJ2-6; 7 bases match TRBD1. The junction had 4 bases not matched to a gene; V was cut back by 6 bases and J by 2 bases. The length of the CDR3 is 14 residues. CDR1 is DFQATT and CDR2 is SNEGSKA in the germline V gene (reference sequence). The CDR3: CSAGQGAGANVLTF. For the CDR3, the DNA is TGCAGTGCGGGGCAGGGGGCTGGGGCCAACGTCCTGACTTTC.

This clonotype was seen only a few times. This chain joins TRBV20-1 and TRBJ1-1; perhaps TRBD1 as D (5 bases). Between the trimmed V and J ends, which lost 1 base and 1 base, there was a span of 10 bases. The CDR3 is 14 residues long. Germline assignment: CDR1 DFQATT and CDR2 SNEGSKA (reference sequence). CDR3 residues: CSARVPGRNTEAFF. In nucleotides, the CDR3 is TGCAGTGCTAGAGTGCCAGGGAGGAACACTGAAGCTTTCTTT.

This clonotype has a count of ten or more. J is TRBJ2-3 and V is TRBV14; TRBD1 matches at 10 bases. V lost 7 bases, J lost 3 bases, and 7 bases stayed unmatched. Per germline, CDR1 SGHDN and CDR2 FVKESK. The CDR3 loop spans 15 amino acids. The chain's CDR3 is CASNLGQGMTDTQYF. DNA of the CDR3: TGTGCCAGCAACCTGGGACAGGGGATGACAGATACGCAGTATTTT.

This chain uses TRBV6-4 with TRBJ1-5, with D perhaps matching TRBD1 (6 bases). The CDR3 loop spans 17 amino acids. The germline CDR1 and CDR2 sequences are MRHNA and SNTAGT. V was trimmed by 6 bases and J by 0 bases, leaving 18 bases between them. CDR3 sequence (DNA): TGTGCCAGCAGACTCCAAGGGACACCCTATAGCAATCAGCCCCAGCATTTT. This gives the protein CASRLQGTPYSNQPQHF.

This rearrangement joins TRBV27 to TRBJ1-3, with D tentatively TRBD1 (5 bases). The V and J ends lost 0 bases and 6 bases respectively, with 15 bases between them. The V gene's germline CDR1 is MNHEY and CDR2 SMNVEV (reference sequence). This CDR3 has 16 residues. CDR3 coding DNA: TGTGCCAGCAGTTTATCGCGGGACCAGGCGAAAAACACCATATATTTT. Protein sequence: CASSLSRDQAKNTIYF.

This clonotype turned up a few times. The V and J genes are TRBV7-2 and TRBJ1-5; D perhaps matches TRBD1 (6 bases). Germline CDR1 SGHTA, CDR2 FQGNSA. The CDR3 extends over 15 amino acids. Trimming took 5 bases from V and 2 from J, leaving 13 bases between them. The CDR3: CASSLGTPGNQPQHF. The CDR3 bases are TGTGCCAGCAGCCTAGGGACACCGGGCAATCAGCCCCAGCATTTT.

This chain connects TRBV20-1 to TRBJ2-3, with 9 bases identical to TRBD2. CDR3 length: 17 residues. Germline V lookup: CDR1 DFQATT, CDR2 SNEGSKA (reference sequence). V lost 1 base, J lost 6 bases, and 14 bases stayed unmatched. CDR3 region: CSARVAGAGGPFDTQYF. Written as DNA, the CDR3 is TGCAGTGCTAGAGTAGCGGGAGCGGGGGGACCGTTCGATACGCAGTATTTT.

This clonotype was recorded at least ten times. This chain uses TRBV5-6 with TRBJ2-7; 11 bases line up with TRBD2. J was trimmed by 2 bases and V by 6 bases; bases with no gene match: 7. The germline gives CDR1 SGHDT, CDR2 YYEEEE. The CDR3 is 15 residues long. Written as DNA, the CDR3 is TGTGCCAGCACCAGACTAGCGGGGCCCGCCTACGAGCAGTACGTC. It encodes CASTRLAGPAYEQYV.